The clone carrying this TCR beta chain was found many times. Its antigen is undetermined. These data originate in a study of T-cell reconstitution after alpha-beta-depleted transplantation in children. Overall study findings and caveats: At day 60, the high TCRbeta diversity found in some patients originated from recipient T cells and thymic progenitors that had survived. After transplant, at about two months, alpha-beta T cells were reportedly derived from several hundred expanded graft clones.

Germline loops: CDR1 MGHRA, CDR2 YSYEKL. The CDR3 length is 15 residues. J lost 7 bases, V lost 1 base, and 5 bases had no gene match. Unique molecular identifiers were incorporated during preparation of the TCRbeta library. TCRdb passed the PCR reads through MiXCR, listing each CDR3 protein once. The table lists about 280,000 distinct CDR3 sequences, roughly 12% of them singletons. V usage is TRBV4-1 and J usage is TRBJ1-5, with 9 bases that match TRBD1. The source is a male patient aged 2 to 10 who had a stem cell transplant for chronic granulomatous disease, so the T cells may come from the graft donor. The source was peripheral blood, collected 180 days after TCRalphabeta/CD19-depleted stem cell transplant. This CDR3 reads CASSQGTGGRQPQHF. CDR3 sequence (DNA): TGCGCCAGCAGCCAAGGAACAGGGGGCCGACAGCCCCAGCATTTT.